This T cell receptor (beta chain) was sequenced during a study of blood T cell repertoires in COVID-19. Study in general: The United States, Italy and Spain were the sources of the acute and convalescent COVID-19 samples. Nucleic acid was either cDNA or gDNA, and it came from T cells, B-cell-depleted T cells, or PBMCs.

As processed by the authors: Reference gene primer amplification yielded estimated nucleated cell counts. TCRdb's table, derived via immunoSEQ multiplex PCR, lists solely in-frame clones and lacks some. V, J and clone size were drawn from that table, and D and trimming were deduced from the DNA. The table lists 150,000 or so clones, approximately 78% of them singletons. V lost 0 bases to trimming and J lost 9 bases, with 9 bases between them. Germline V gene data show CDR1 as SGHTA and CDR2 as FQGTGA. The CDR3 totals 14 residues. This clonotype was obtained from a human donor in a cohort sampled during active COVID-19. The chain links TRBV7-3 to TRBJ1-6, with D unresolved. The specimen was peripheral blood. DNA for the CDR3: TGTGCCAGCAGCTTAACTGCGGAGGGTTCACCCCTCCACTTT. It translates to CASSLTAEGSPLHF.